This TCR beta chain appears in the sequencing data of a study of blood T cell repertoires in COVID-19. Study-level information: Samples of COVID-19 (acute and convalescent) were obtained from the United States, Italy and Spain. T cells, B-cell-depleted T cells, or PBMCs provided the cDNA or gDNA that served as material.

In the authors' workflow: The assay estimated nucleated cells by amplifying reference gene primers. The repertoire was sequenced with immunoSEQ multiplex PCR; TCRdb's copy has only in-frame clones and lacks some. The D gene and trimming were derived from the DNA, and the V and J assignments and clone size from that table. The data hold 240,000 or so clones, with just under 85% observed a single time. CDR1 and CDR2 (germline): SNHLY, FYNNEI. The CDR3 covers 16 residues. V was trimmed by 0 bases and J by 7 bases, leaving 16 bases between them. Sample: peripheral blood. This receptor was taken from a woman aged 80 or over with acute or convalescent COVID-19. V and J are TRBV2 and TRBJ1-5; D is uncertain. The CDR3 spells CASSEAHSSWWQPQHF. The CDR3 nucleotides read TGTGCCAGCAGTGAAGCGCACTCGTCGTGGTGGCAGCCCCAGCATTTT.